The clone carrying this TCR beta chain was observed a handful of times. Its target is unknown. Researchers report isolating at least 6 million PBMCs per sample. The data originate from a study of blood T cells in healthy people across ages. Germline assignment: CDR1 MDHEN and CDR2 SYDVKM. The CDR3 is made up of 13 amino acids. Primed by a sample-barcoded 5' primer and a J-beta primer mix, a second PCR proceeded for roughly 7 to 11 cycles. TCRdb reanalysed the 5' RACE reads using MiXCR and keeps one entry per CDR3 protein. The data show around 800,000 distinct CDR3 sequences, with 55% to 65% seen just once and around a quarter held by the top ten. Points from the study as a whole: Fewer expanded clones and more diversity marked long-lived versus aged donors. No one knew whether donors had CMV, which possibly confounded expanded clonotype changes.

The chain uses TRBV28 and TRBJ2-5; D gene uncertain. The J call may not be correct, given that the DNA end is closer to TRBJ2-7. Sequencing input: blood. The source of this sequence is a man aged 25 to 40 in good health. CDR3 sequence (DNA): TGTGCCAGCAGTTCCCCCCCCATCTACGAGCAGTACTTC. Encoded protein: CASSSPPIYEQYF.